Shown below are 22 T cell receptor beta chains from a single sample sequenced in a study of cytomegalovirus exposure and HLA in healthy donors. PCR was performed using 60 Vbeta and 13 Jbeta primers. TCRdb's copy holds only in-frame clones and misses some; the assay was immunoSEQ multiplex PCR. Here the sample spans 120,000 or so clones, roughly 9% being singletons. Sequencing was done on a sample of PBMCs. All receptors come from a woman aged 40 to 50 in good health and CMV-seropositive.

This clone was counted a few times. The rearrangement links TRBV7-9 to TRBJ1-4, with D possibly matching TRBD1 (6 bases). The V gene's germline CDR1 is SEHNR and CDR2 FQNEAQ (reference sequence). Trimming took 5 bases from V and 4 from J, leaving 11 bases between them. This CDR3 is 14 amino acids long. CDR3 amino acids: CASSLDRSNEKLFF. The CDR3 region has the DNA TGTGCCAGCAGCCTCGACAGGAGTAATGAAAAACTGTTTTTT.

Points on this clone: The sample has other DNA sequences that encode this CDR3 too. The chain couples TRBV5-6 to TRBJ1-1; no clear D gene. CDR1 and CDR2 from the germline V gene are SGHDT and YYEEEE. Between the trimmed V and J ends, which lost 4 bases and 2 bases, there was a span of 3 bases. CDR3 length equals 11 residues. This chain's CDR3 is CASSLNTEAFF. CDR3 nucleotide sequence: TGTGCCAGCAGCCTTAACACTGAAGCTTTCTTT. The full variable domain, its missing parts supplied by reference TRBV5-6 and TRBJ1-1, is DAGVTQSPTHLIKTRGQQVTLRCSPKSGHDTVSWYQQALGQGPQFIFQYYEEEERQRGNFPDRFSGHQFPNYSSELNVNALLLGDSALYLCASSLNTEAFFGQGTRLTVV.

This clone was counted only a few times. CDR3 in amino acids: CASSILAGGPYEQYF. CDR3 nucleotides: TGTGCCAGTAGTATTCTAGCAGGGGGACCCTACGAGCAGTACTTC. The chain has TRBV19 and TRBJ2-7; 7 nucleotides match TRBD1. CDR3 length: 15 residues. V was pared by 3 bases and J by 2 bases, with 7 bases of the junction left unmatched. The germline gives CDR1 LNHDA, CDR2 SQIVND (reference sequence).

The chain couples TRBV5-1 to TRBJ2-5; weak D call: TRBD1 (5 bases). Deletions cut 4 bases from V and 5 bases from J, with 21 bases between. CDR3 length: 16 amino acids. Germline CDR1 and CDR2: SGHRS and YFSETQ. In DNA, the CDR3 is TGCGCCAGCAGCCCCCGCTGGACATCACGAGCGGAGACCCAGTACTTC. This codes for CASSPRWTSRAETQYF. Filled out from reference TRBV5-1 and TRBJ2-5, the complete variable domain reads KAGVTQTPRYLIKTRGQQVTLSCSPISGHRSVSWYQQTPGQGLQFLFEYFSETQRNKGNFPGRFSGRQFSNSRSEMNVSTLELGDSALYLCASSPRWTSRAETQYFGPGTRLLVL.

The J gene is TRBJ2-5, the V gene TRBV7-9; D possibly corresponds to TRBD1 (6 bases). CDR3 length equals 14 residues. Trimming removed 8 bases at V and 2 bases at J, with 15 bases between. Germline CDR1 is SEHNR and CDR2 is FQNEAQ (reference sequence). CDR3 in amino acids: CASGKDSQQETQYF. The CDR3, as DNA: TGTGCCAGCGGAAAGGACAGTCAACAAGAGACCCAGTACTTC. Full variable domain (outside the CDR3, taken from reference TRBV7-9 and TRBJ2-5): DTGVSQNPRHKITKRGQNVTFRCDPISEHNRLYWYRQTLGQGPEFLTYFQNEAQLEKSRLLSDRFSAERPKGSFSTLEIQRTEQGDSAMYLCASGKDSQQETQYFGPGTRLLVL.

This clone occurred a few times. The CDR3 nucleotides read TGTGCCAGCACCCACGGGGAGGGCTATGGCTACACCTTC. Its translation: CASTHGEGYGYTF. This rearrangement joins TRBV6-6 to TRBJ1-2; D unresolved. V lost 7 bases to trimming and J lost 4 bases, with 13 bases between them. Germline V gene lookup returns CDR1 MNHNY and CDR2 SVGAGI (reference sequence). The CDR3 is made up of 13 amino acids.

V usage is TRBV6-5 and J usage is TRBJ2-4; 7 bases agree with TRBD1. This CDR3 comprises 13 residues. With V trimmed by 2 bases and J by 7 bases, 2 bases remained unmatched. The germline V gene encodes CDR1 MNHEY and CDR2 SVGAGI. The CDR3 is CASSYSRGNIQYF. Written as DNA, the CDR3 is TGTGCCAGCAGTTACAGCAGGGGGAACATTCAGTACTTC.

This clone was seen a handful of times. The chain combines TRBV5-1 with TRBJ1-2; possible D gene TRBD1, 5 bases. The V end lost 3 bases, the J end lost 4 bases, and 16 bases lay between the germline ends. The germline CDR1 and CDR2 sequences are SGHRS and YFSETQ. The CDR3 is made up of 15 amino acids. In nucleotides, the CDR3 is TGCGCCAGCAGCTCGAACACCCCTGGGGCCTATGGCTACACCTTC. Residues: CASSSNTPGAYGYTF.

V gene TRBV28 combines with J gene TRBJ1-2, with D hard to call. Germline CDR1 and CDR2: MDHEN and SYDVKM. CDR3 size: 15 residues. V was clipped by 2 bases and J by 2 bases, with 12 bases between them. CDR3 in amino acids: CASSLEGRRNYGYTF. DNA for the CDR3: TGTGCCAGCAGTTTAGAAGGACGGAGGAACTATGGCTACACCTTC.

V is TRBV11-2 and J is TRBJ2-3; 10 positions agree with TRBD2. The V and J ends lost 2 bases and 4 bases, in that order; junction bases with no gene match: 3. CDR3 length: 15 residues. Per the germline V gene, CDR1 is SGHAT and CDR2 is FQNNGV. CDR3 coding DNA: TGTGCCAGCAGCTTACGCGGACTAGCGGCAGATACGCAGTATTTT. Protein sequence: CASSLRGLAADTQYF.

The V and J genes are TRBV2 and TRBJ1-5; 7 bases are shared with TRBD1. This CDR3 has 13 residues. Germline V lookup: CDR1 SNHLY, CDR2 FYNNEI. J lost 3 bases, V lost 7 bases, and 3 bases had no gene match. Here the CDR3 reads CASKGQSNQPQHF. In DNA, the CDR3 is TGTGCCAGCAAGGGACAGTCCAATCAGCCCCAGCATTTT.

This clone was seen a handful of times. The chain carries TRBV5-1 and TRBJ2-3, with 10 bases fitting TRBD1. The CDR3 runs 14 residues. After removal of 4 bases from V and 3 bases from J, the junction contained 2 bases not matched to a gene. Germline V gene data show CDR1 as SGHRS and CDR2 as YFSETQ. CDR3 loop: CASSKDRGTDTQYF. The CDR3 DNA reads TGCGCCAGCAGCAAGGACAGGGGGACAGATACGCAGTATTTT.

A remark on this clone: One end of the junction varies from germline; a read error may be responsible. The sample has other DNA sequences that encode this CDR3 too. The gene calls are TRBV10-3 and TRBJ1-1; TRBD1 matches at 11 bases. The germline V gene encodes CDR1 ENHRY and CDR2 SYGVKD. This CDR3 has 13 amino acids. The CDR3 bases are TGTGCCATCAGTCGGACAGGGGGCACTGAGGCTTTCTTT. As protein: CAISRTGGTEAFF.

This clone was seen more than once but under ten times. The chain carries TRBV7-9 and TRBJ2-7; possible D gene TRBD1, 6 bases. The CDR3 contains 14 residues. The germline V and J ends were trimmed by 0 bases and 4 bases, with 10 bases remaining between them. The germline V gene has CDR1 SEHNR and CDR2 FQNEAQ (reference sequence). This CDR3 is CASSLANRVYEQYF. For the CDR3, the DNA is TGTGCCAGCAGCTTAGCGAACAGGGTTTACGAGCAGTACTTC. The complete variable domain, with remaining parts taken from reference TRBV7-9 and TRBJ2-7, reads DTGVSQNPRHKITKRGQNVTFRCDPISEHNRLYWYRQTLGQGPEFLTYFQNEAQLEKSRLLSDRFSAERPKGSFSTLEIQRTEQGDSAMYLCASSLANRVYEQYFGPGTRLTVT.

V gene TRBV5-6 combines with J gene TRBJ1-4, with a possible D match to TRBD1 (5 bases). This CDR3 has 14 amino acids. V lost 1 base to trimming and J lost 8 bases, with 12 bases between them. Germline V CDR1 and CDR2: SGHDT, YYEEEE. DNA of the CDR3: TGTGCCAGCAGCTTGAGGCAGGGTGGGGAAAAACTGTTTTTT. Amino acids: CASSLRQGGEKLFF. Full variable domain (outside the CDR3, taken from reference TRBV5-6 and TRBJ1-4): DAGVTQSPTHLIKTRGQQVTLRCSPKSGHDTVSWYQQALGQGPQFIFQYYEEEERQRGNFPDRFSGHQFPNYSSELNVNALLLGDSALYLCASSLRQGGEKLFFGSGTQLSVL.

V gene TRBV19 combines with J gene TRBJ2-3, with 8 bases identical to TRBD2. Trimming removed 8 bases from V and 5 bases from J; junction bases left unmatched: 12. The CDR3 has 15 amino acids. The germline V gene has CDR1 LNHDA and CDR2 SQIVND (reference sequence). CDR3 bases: TGTGCCAGTTCGTCGGGCGGGGGGCATGGAGATACGCAGTATTTT. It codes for CASSSGGGHGDTQYF.

CDR3 DNA sequence: TGTGCCAGCAGCCCCGAAACAGGGGGCTTCTATCCTGAGCAGTTCTTC. This codes for CASSPETGGFYPEQFF. V is TRBV27 and J is TRBJ2-1; TRBD1 matches 9 bases. The length of the CDR3 is 16 residues. J was trimmed by 9 bases and V by 6 bases; bases with no gene match: 15. Germline assignment: CDR1 MNHEY and CDR2 SMNVEV (reference sequence).

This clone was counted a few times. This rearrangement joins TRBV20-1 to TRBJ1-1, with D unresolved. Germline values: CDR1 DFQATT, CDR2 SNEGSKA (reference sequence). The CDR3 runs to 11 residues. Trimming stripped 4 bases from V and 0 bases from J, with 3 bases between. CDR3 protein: CSAIMNTEAFF. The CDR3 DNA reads TGCAGTGCTATCATGAACACTGAAGCTTTCTTT.

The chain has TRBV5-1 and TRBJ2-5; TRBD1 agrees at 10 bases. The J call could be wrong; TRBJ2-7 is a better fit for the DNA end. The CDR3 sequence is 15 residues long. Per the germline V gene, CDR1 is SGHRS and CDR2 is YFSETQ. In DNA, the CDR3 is TGCGCCAGCAGCCCAAGACAGGGGGCTTACTACGAGCAGTACTTC. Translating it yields CASSPRQGAYYEQYF.

CDR3 loop: CASSLQAPLAGDTQYF. In DNA, the CDR3 is TGTGCCAGCAGCTTACAGGCTCCCCTAGCGGGAGATACGCAGTATTTT. This chain links TRBV7-2 with TRBJ2-3; 8 nucleotides agree with TRBD2. With 2 bases clipped from V and 5 bases from J, the junction kept 9 bases outside the gene matches. This CDR3 spans 16 amino acids. The germline gives CDR1 SGHTA, CDR2 FQGNSA.

The CDR3 coding sequence is TGTGCCAGCAGCTTGGGGACTAGCGGGGACAATGAGCAGTTCTTC. This sequence encodes CASSLGTSGDNEQFF. The chain carries TRBV7-9 and TRBJ2-1, with 13 bases lining up with TRBD2. V trimming: 3 bases; J trimming: 5 bases; junction bases outside the gene matches: 1. Per the germline V gene, CDR1 is SEHNR and CDR2 is FQNEAQ (reference sequence). The CDR3 runs 15 residues.

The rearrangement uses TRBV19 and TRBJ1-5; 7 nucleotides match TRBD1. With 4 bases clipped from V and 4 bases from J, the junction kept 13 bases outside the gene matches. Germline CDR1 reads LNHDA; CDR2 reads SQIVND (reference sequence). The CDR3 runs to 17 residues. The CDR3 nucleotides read TGTGCCAGTAGTAAGCCGACAGGGCGTCTTTCAAATCAGCCCCAGCATTTT. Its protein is CASSKPTGRLSNQPQHF.